This record looks at one T cell receptor (beta chain) sequence and its context. During active infection, Seattle patients enrolled and were then monitored through disease. Germline V CDR1 and CDR2: SGHTA, FQGNSA. V lost 6 bases and J lost 4, with 19 bases in between. The CDR3 consists of 16 residues. These data are taken from a study of blood T cell repertoires in COVID-19. Study context: The United States, Italy and Spain were the sources of the acute and convalescent COVID-19 samples. Sources were T cells, B-cell-depleted T cells, or PBMCs; the material itself was cDNA or gDNA.

As handled by the study authors: For nucleated cells, counts were estimated from reference gene primer amplification. Assay: immunoSEQ multiplex PCR; the TCRdb copy retains only in-frame clones and omits some. The V and J calls and the clone size are those of that table, but D and trimming were determined from the DNA. The sample shows about 130,000 clones, around 88% of them seen only once. Source material: peripheral blood. The chain is built from TRBV7-2 and TRBJ1-5, with D possibly matching TRBD1 (6 bases). The receptor was derived from a man in his fifties or sixties with COVID-19, enrolled during active disease. The CDR3 DNA reads TGTGCCAGCAGTTCAAGCACAGGGATGGGAAATCAGCCCCAGCATTTT. It specifies CASSSSTGMGNQPQHF.